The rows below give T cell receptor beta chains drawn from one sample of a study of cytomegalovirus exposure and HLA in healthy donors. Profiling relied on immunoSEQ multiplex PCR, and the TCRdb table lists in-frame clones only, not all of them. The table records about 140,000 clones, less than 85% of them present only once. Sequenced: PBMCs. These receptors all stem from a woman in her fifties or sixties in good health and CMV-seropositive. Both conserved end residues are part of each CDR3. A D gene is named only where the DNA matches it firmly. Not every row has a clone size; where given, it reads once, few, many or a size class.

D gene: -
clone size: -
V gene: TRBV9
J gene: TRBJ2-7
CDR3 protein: CASSAQLARGTPTYEQYF
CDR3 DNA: TGTGCCAGCAGCGCCCAACTCGCGAGGGGGACCCCGACCTACGAGCAGTACTTC

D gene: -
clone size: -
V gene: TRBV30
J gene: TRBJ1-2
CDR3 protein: CAWSVLRGRSGRGYTF
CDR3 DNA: TGTGCCTGGAGTGTACTCAGGGGCCGCTCGGGGAGAGGCTACACCTTC

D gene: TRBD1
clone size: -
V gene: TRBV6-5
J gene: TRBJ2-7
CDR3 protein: CASRQTGISYEQYF
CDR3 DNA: TGTGCCAGCAGACAGACAGGGATTTCCTACGAGCAGTACTTC

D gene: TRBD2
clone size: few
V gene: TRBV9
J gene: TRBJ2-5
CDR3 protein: CASSGLGGGLETQYF
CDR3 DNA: TGTGCCAGCAGCGGACTTGGGGGGGGGTTGGAGACCCAGTACTTC

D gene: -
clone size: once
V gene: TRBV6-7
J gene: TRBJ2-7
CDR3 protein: CASSFQGSYEQYF
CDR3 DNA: TGTGCCAGCAGTTTCCAGGGCTCCTACGAGCAGTACTTC

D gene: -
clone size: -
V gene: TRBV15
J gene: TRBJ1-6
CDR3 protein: CATSGTPDPSPLHF
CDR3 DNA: TGTGCCACCAGCGGGACACCCGATCCCTCACCCCTCCACTTT

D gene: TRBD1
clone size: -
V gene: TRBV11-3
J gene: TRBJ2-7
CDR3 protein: CASSQDRVNEQYF
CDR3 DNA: TGTGCCAGCTCACAGGACAGGGTTAACGAGCAGTACTTC

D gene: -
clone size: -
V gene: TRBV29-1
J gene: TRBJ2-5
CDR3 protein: CSVEVGGTQYF
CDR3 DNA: TGCAGCGTTGAGGTCGGGGGGACCCAGTACTTC

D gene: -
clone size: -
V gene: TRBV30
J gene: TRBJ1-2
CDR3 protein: CASHRGGYGYTF
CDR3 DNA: TGTGCCTCGCATCGGGGGGGCTATGGCTACACCTTC

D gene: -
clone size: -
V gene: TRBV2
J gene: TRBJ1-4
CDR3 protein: CASSEAQSRGGKLFF
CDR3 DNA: TGTGCCAGCAGTGAAGCACAAAGCAGAGGAGGAAAACTGTTTTTT

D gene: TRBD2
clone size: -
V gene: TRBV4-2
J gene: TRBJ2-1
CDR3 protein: CASSQGRLAGEYNEQFF
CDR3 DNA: TGTGCCAGCAGCCAAGGTCGACTAGCGGGGGAATACAATGAGCAGTTCTTC

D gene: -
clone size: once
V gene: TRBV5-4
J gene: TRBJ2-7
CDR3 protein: CASSLRDTYEQYF
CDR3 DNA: TGTGCCAGCAGCTTGAGGGACACCTACGAGCAGTACTTC

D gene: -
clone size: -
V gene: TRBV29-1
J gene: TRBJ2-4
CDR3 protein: CSTNLRTLRAKNIQYF
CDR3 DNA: TGCAGCACAAACCTCAGGACTCTAAGAGCCAAAAACATTCAGTACTTC

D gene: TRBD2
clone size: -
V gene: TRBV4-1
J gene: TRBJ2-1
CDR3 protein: CASSQLKPSASGGDYEQFF
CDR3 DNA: TGCGCCAGCAGCCAACTCAAACCCTCTGCTAGCGGGGGCGATTATGAGCAGTTCTTC

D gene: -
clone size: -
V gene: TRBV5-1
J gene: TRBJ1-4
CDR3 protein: CASSLDGGLTEKLFF
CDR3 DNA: TGCGCCAGCAGCTTGGACGGGGGTCTCACCGAAAAACTGTTTTTT

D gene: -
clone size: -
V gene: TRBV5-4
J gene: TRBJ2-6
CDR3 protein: CASSFGNLSSGANVLTF
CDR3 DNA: TGTGCCAGCAGCTTCGGGAACCTAAGCTCTGGGGCCAACGTCCTGACTTTC

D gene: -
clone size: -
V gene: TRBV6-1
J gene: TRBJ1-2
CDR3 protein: CASSANPGRLGGYTF
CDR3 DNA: TGTGCCAGCAGTGCTAATCCGGGGAGGTTAGGCGGCTACACCTTC

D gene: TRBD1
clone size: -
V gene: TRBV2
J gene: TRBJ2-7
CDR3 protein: CASSRGQLMYEQYF
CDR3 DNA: TGTGCCAGCAGTCGGGGACAGCTAATGTACGAGCAGTACTTC

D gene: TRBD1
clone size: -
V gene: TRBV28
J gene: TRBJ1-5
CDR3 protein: CASSQDRGNQPQHF
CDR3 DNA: TGTGCCAGCAGCCAGGACAGGGGTAATCAGCCCCAGCATTTT

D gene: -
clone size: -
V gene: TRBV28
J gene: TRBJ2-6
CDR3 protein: CASSLSFGGPGANVLTF
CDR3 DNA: TGTGCCAGCAGTTTGTCCTTTGGGGGCCCTGGGGCCAACGTCCTGACTTTC

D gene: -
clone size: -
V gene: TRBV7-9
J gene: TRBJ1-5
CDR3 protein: CASSQVDGPHQPQHF
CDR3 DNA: TGTGCCAGCAGCCAGGTGGATGGTCCGCATCAGCCCCAGCATTTT

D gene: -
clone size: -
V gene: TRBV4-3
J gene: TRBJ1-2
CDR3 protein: CASSQERGNYGYTF
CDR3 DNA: TGCGCCAGCAGCCAAGAACGAGGGAACTATGGCTACACCTTC

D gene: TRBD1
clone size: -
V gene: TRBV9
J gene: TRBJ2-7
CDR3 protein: CASSVGQGAYEQYF
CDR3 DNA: TGTGCCAGCAGCGTGGGACAGGGAGCCTACGAGCAGTACTTC

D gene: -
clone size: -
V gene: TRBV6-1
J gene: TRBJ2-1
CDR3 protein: CASSAFPGFEQFF
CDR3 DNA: TGTGCCAGCAGTGCGTTTCCGGGTTTTGAGCAGTTCTTC

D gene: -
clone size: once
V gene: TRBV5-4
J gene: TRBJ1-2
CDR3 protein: CASSSPGNYGYTF
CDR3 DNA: TGTGCCAGCAGCAGCCCAGGGAACTATGGCTACACCTTC

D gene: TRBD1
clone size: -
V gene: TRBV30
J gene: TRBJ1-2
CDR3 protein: CAWSVKTGGGYGYTF
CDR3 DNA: TGTGCCTGGAGTGTAAAAACAGGGGGAGGGTATGGCTACACCTTC

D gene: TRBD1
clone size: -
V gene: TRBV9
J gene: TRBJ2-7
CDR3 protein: CASSESGQGTDYEQYF
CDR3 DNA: TGTGCCAGCAGTGAATCCGGACAGGGGACGGACTACGAGCAGTACTTC

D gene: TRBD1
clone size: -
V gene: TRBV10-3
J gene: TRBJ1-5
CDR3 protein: CAISDRDRVNQPQHF
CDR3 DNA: TGTGCCATCAGTGACCGGGACAGGGTCAATCAGCCCCAGCATTTT

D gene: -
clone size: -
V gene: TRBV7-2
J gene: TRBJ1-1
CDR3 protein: CASSFTVNTEAFF
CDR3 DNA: TGTGCCAGCAGCTTTACGGTGAACACTGAAGCTTTCTTT